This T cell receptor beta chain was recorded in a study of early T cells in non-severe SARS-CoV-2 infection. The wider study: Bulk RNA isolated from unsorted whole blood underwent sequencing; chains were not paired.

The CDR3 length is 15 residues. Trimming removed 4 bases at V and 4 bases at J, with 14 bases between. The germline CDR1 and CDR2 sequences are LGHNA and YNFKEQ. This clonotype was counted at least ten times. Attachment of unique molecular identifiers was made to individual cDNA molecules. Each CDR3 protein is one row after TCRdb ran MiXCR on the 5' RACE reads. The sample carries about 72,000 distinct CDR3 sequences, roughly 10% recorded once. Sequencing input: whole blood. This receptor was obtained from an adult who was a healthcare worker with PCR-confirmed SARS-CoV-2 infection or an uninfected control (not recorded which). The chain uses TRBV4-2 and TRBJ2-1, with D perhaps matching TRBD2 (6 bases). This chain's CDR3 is CASSPPAGGYNEQFF. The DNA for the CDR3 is TGTGCCAGCAGCCCGCCAGCAGGAGGGTACAATGAGCAGTTCTTC.